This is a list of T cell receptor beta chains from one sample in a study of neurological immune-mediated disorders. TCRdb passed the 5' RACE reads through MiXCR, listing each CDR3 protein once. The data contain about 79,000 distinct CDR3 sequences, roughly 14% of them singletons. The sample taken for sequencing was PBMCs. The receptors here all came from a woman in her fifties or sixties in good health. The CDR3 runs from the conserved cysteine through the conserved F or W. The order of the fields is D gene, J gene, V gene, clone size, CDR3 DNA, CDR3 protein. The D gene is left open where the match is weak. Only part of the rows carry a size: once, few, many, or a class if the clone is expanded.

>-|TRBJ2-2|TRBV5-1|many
TGCGCCAGCAGCTTGGATCGGGCTTCCGGGGAGCTGTTTTTT
CASSLDRASGELFF
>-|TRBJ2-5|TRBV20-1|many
TGCAGTGCTAGAGTGCTAGCGTTTCAAGAGACCCAGTACTTC
CSARVLAFQETQYF
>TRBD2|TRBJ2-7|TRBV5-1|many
TGCGCCAGCAGCTTGGGGACTAGCGGGAGGGCCGGAGGCGAGCAGTACTTC
CASSLGTSGRAGGEQYF
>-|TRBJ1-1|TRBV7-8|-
TGTGCCAGCAGCTTACATTCCCAGGGAGGCACTGAAGCTTTCTTT
CASSLHSQGGTEAFF
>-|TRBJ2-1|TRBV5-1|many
TGCGCCAGCAGCTTGGCCCAGGGTCTGTTCTTC
CASSLAQGLFF
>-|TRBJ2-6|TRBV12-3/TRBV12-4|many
TGTGCCAGCAGTTTCGCTGGGGCCAACGTCCTGACTTTC
CASSFAGANVLTF
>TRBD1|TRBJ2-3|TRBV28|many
TGTGCCAGCAAAGATAACAGGGGGAACGCAGATACGCAGTATTTT
CASKDNRGNADTQYF
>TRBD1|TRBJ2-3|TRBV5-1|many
TGCGCCAGCAGCTTGGGACAGGGGGGAGATACGCAGTATTTT
CASSLGQGGDTQYF
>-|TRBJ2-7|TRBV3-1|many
TGTGCCAGCAGCCTAGGACACACAGGGAACTACGAGCAGTACTTC
CASSLGHTGNYEQYF
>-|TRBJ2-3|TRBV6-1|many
TGTGCCAGCCGGAAGACCCCGGATACGCAGTATTTT
CASRKTPDTQYF
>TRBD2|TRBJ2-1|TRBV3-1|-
TGTGCCAGCAGCCGAGGACTAGCGGGAGGGTACAATGAGCAGTTCTTC
CASSRGLAGGYNEQFF
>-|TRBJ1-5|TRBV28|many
TGTGCCAGCTCCCTAGCAGGGCACAATCAGCCCCAGCATTTT
CASSLAGHNQPQHF
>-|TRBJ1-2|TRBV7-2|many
TGTGCCAGCAGCTTAGAGGTGGAATCCAACTATGGCTACACCTTC
CASSLEVESNYGYTF
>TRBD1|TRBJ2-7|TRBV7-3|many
TGTGCCAGCAGCGACGGGACAGGGGAAGGCGAGCAGTACTTC
CASSDGTGEGEQYF
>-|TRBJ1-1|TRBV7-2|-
TGTGCCAGCAGCTTATTTCGGGGGCAAGACACTGAAGCTTTCTTT
CASSLFRGQDTEAFF
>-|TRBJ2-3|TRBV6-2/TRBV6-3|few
TGTGCCAGCAGTTCCGGAGGATATACTAGCACAGATACGCAGTATTTT
CASSSGGYTSTDTQYF
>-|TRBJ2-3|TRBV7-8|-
TGTGCCAGCAGCTTAGCGGGGGACGTCAGCACAGATACGCAGTATTTT
CASSLAGDVSTDTQYF
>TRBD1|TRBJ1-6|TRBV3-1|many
TGTGCCAGCAGCCTCGGGACAGAGGGGGACGTGAATTCACCCCTCCACTTT
CASSLGTEGDVNSPLHF
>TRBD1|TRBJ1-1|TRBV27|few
TGTGCCAGCAGACCCGCAGGGGGCCGTAACACTGAAGCTTTCTTT
CASRPAGGRNTEAFF
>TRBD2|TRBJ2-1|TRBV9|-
TGTGCCAGCAGCGTGTGGGAGGGTCTCTACAATGAGCAGTTCTTC
CASSVWEGLYNEQFF
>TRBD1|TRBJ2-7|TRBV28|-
TGTGCCAGCTCCAACGGGACAGGAGAGTCTTTC
CASSNGTGESF
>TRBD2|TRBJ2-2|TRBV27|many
TGTGCCAGCACCAGAGGACTAGCCGGGGAGCTGTTTTTT
CASTRGLAGELFF
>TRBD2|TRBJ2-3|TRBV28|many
TGTGCCAGCAGTCCCGGGACTAGCGGGGTCACAGATACGCAGTATTTT
CASSPGTSGVTDTQYF
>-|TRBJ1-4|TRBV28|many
TGTGCCAGCAGTTTATACCCATCCCGGAGTAGGGGTGAAAAACTGTTTTTT
CASSLYPSRSRGEKLFF
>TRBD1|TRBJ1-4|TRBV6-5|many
TGTGCCAGCAGTCCGTACCGGGACAGGGAGGGCGAAAAACTGTTTTTT
CASSPYRDREGEKLFF
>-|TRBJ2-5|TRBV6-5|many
TGTGCCAGCAGTCCCCCGGGAGAAGAGACCCAGTACTTC
CASSPPGEETQYF
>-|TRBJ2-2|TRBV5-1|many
TGCGCCAGCAGCTTGGCGGGACTGAACACCGGGGAGCTGTTTTTT
CASSLAGLNTGELFF
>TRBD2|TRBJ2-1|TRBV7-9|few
TGTGCCAGCAGCTCGCGGGGGGCCGTGTTTAATGAGCAGTTCTTC
CASSSRGAVFNEQFF
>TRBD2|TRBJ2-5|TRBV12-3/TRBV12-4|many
TGTGCCAGCAGTTTCCGACTAGCGGGTGGAGAGACCCAGTACTTC
CASSFRLAGGETQYF
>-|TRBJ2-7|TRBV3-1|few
TGTGCCAGCAGCCGATCCGGGACGTCCTACGAGCAGTACTTC
CASSRSGTSYEQYF
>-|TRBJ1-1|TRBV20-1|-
TGCAGAGGGGCCGGTGGGAACACTGAAGTTTTCTTT
CRGAGGNTEVFF
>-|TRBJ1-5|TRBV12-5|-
TGTGCTAGTGGTTCTCAGGGGCAGTATAGCAATCAGCCCCAGCATTTT
CASGSQGQYSNQPQHF
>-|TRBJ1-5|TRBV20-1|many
TGCAGTGCTAGGGTCCAGGATCAGCCCCAGCATTTT
CSARVQDQPQHF
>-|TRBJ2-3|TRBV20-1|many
TGCAGTGCTAGAGCGGGCGCCTCGCTAGTAGATACGCAGTATTTT
CSARAGASLVDTQYF
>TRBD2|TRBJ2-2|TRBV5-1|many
TGCGCCAGCAGCTTGCTAGCGGGAAACACCGGGGAGCTGTTTTTT
CASSLLAGNTGELFF
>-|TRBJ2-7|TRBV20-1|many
TGCAGTGCTAGAGTCCCAGGAAGCTCCTACGAGCAGTACTTC
CSARVPGSSYEQYF
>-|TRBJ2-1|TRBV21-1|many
TGTGCCAGCAGCGAGGGGAGCTCCTACAATGAGCAGTTCTTC
CASSEGSSYNEQFF
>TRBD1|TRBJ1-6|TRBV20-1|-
TGCAGTGCTAGAGATCGTCGGGAACCACAGGGGACCAATTCACCCCTCCACTTT
CSARDRREPQGTNSPLHF
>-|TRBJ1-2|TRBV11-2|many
TGTGCCAGCAGCTCCGGGTCCAACTATGGCTACACCTTC
CASSSGSNYGYTF
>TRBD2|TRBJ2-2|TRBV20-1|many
TGCAGTGCTCGGACTAGCGGGAGGCCGAACACCGGGGAGCTGTTTTTT
CSARTSGRPNTGELFF
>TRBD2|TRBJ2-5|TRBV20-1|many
TGCAGTGCTAGAGAGGGGCGACTAGCGGAGCTACAAGAGACCCAGTACTTC
CSAREGRLAELQETQYF
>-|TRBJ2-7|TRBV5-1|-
TGCGCCAGCAGCTTGGCTTGGGAACTCATCTCCTACGAGCAGTACTTC
CASSLAWELISYEQYF
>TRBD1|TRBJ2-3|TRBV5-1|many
TGCGCCAGCAGCCCACAGGGGGCTGCCGATACGCAGTATTTT
CASSPQGAADTQYF
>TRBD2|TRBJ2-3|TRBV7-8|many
TGTGCCAGCAGCATGGGACTAGCGGGAGATTCAGATACGCAGTATTTT
CASSMGLAGDSDTQYF
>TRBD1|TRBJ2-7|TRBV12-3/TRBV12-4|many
TGTGCCAGCAGGTTGACAGGGAATTCCTACGAGCAGTACTTC
CASRLTGNSYEQYF
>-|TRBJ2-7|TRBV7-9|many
TGTGCCAGCAGGTCTTCCGGGACTTCCTACGAGCAGTACTTC
CASRSSGTSYEQYF
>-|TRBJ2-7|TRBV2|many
TGTGCCAGCAGTGAAGGAATAAGTATACCCGAGCAGTACTTC
CASSEGISIPEQYF
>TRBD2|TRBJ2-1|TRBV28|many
TGTGCCAGCAAGCTAGACAGCGGGGGCTCTAACAATGAGCAGTTCTTC
CASKLDSGGSNNEQFF
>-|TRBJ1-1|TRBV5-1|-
TGCGCCAGCAGCTTCGCAGGGAAGAACACTGAAGCTTTCTTT
CASSFAGKNTEAFF
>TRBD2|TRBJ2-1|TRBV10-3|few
TGTGCCATCAGAGCGACTAGCGGGAGGTCCTACAATGAGCAGTTCTTC
CAIRATSGRSYNEQFF
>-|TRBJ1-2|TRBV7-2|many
TGTGCCAGCAGCCTACTTCAGGATGGCTACACCTTC
CASSLLQDGYTF
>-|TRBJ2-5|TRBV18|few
TGTGCCAGCTCACCAATCCGGTCACAAGAGACCCAGTACTTC
CASSPIRSQETQYF
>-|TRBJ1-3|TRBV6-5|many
TGTGCCAGCAGTTACTCTTCCAGGGAAAACACCATATATTTT
CASSYSSRENTIYF
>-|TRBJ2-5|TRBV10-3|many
TGTGCCATCAGTGAGCGAGGGGGACAAGAGACCCAGTACTTC
CAISERGGQETQYF
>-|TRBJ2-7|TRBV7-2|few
TGTGCCAGCAGCTTAGTAGGACGCAGAGGGGTAATCTCCTACGAGCAGTACTTC
CASSLVGRRGVISYEQYF